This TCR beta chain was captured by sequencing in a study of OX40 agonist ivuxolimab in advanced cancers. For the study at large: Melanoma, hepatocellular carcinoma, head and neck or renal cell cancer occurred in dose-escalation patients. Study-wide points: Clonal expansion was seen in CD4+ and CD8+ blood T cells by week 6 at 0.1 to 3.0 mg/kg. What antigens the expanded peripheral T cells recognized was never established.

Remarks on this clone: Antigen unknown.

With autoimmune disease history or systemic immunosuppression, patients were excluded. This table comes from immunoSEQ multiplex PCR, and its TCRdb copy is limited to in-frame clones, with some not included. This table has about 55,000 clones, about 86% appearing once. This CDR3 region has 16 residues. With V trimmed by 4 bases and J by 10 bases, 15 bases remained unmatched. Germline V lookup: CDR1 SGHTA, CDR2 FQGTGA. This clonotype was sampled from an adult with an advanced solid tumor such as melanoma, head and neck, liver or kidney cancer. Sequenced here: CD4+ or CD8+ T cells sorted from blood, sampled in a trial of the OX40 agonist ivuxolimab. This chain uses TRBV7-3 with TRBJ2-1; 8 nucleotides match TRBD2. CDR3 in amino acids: CASSSGAGASITEQFF. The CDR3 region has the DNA TGTGCCAGCAGCTCGGGAGCGGGGGCCTCAATTACCGAGCAGTTCTTC. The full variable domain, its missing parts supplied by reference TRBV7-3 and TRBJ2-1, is GAGVSQTPSNKVTEKGKYVELRCDPISGHTALYWYRQSLGQGPEFLIYFQGTGAADDSGLPNDRFFAVRPEGSVSTLKIQRTERGDSAVYLCASSSGAGASITEQFFGPGTRLTVL.